The text below deals with one TCR beta chain. The sample originates from a study of blood T cell repertoires in COVID-19. Background on the study: PBMCs, B-cell-depleted T cells, or T cells were the source of the cDNA or gDNA that made up the material.

Original handling: Using reference gene primer amplification, nucleated cell counts were estimated. Here immunoSEQ multiplex PCR was the method, and the copy in TCRdb shows in-frame clones only, minus some. That table supplies the V and J calls and clone size; D and trimming were determined from the DNA. In the table there are over 65,000 clones, about 86% of which are singletons. CDR1 is SGHAT and CDR2 is FQNNGV in the germline V gene. The CDR3 is made up of 12 amino acids. The V gene lost 3 bases and the J gene lost 6 bases, with 8 bases spanning the gap. The rearrangement links TRBV11-2 to TRBJ1-1; D unclear. This TCR was sampled from a human donor in a cohort sampled during active COVID-19. The sample was peripheral blood. The CDR3 here is CASSLYLSEAFF. In nucleotides, the CDR3 is TGTGCCAGCAGCTTGTACTTGTCTGAAGCTTTCTTT.